These 13 T cell receptor beta chains were all obtained from the same sample, sequenced in a study of T cell clonality in common variable immunodeficiency. This table comes from immunoSEQ multiplex PCR, and its TCRdb copy is limited to in-frame clones, with some not included. There are about 43,000 clones in the sample, none observed a single time. Sequencing was done on a sample of peripheral blood mononuclear cells. The receptors stem from a person aged 18 to 75 in good health.

This clone came up many times. From the germline J gene comes the end of the CDR3, since the read stops 3 residues before it. The chain links TRBV30 to TRBJ2-7, with 7 bases identical to TRBD1. Looked up from germline, CDR1 is GTSNPN and CDR2 is SVGIG (reference sequence). J was trimmed by 5 bases and V by 4 bases; bases with no gene match: 11. The CDR3 is 14 amino acids. The CDR3 region is CAWMGVAGGHEQYF. The sequenced CDR3 bases are TGTGCCTGGATGGGGGTGGCAGGGGGACACGAG.

This clone showed up many times. The read ends 3 residues early relative to the CDR3; the germline J gene fills the gap. The chain employs TRBV10-2 and TRBJ2-5, with 12 positions matching TRBD1. The ends lost 1 base at V and 5 bases at J; junction bases unmatched: 5. Germline V gene lookup returns CDR1 WSHSY and CDR2 SAAADI. The CDR3 consists of 16 residues. CDR3 region: CASSELQGTGGETQYF. The part of the CDR3 DNA that was read is TGCGCCAGCAGTGAGTTGCAAGGGACAGGGGGCGAGACC.

This clone has at least ten counts. The read gets to within 3 residues of the CDR3 end, and the germline J gene fills in the rest. The gene calls are TRBV18 and TRBJ2-1; weak D call: TRBD1 (5 bases). CDR1 and CDR2 (germline): KGHSH, LQKENI. The CDR3 is made up of 15 amino acids. The V end lost 6 bases, the J end lost 5 bases, and 17 bases lay between the germline ends. CDR3 in amino acids: CASSPQGGFDNEQFF. The CDR3 DNA, read in part, is TGTGCCAGCTCCCCCCAGGGTGGGTTCGACAATGAG.

This clone was detected many times. The read stops 3 residues short of the end of the CDR3; the missing end is completed from the germline J gene. The chain links TRBV18 to TRBJ2-2; D unclear. CDR3 size: 14 residues. The germline V gene has CDR1 KGHSH and CDR2 LQKENI. With 1 base removed from V and 1 base from J, the gap between germline ends came to 4 bases. The CDR3 here is CASSPLQNTGELFF. The sequenced part of the CDR3 DNA is TGTGCCAGCTCACCACTCCAGAACACCGGGGAG.

This clone was found many times. From the germline J gene comes the end of the CDR3, since the read stops 3 residues before it. The chain is built from TRBV9 and TRBJ1-4; 11 bases are shared with TRBD1. J was trimmed by 10 bases and V by 0 bases; bases with no gene match: 5. CDR3 size: 15 residues. CDR1 and CDR2 (germline): SGDLS, YYNGEE. CDR3 sequence: CASSVGTGGEGKLFF. The CDR3 DNA, read in part, is TGTGCCAGCAGCGTAGGGACAGGGGGCGAAGGAAAA.

Many counts were recorded for this clone. The observed sequence ends 3 residues before the CDR3 terminus, with the missing tail filled in from the germline J gene. The chain couples TRBV13 to TRBJ2-3; TRBD1 is a possible D gene (5 bases). This CDR3 comprises 15 residues. The germline V and J ends were trimmed by 3 bases and 2 bases, with 12 bases remaining between them. Germline values: CDR1 PRHDT, CDR2 FYEKMQ (reference sequence). The CDR3 bases that were read are TGTGCCAGCAGCTTGGGCAGGGTGACCACAGATACG. It specifies CASSLGRVTTDT. The CDR3 in full is CASSLGRVTTDTQYF. The full variable domain, its missing parts supplied by reference TRBV13 and TRBJ2-3, is AAGVIQSPRHLIKEKRETATLKCYPIPRHDTVYWYQQGPGQDPQFLISFYEKMQSDKGSIPDRFSAQQFSDYHSELNMSSLELGDSALYFCASSLGRVTTDTQYFGPGTRLTVL.

This clone was counted ten times or more. The read falls 3 residues short of the CDR3 end, and the missing part is taken from the germline J gene. The V gene is TRBV18, the J gene TRBJ2-7, with 10 bases lining up with TRBD2. With 3 bases clipped from V and 3 bases from J, the junction kept 8 bases outside the gene matches. The CDR3 loop spans 16 amino acids. The V gene's germline CDR1 is KGHSH and CDR2 LQKENI. CDR3 DNA, as far as it was read: TGTGCCAGCTCACCTCTCGGACTAGCGGAAAACTACGAG. This gives the protein CASSPLGLAENYE. Given in full, the CDR3 is CASSPLGLAENYEQYF. The entire variable domain, with the rest obtained from reference TRBV18 and TRBJ2-7, is as follows: NAGVMQNPRHLVRRRGQEARLRCSPMKGHSHVYWYRQLPEEGLKFMVYLQKENIIDESGMPKERFSAEFPKEGPSILRIQQVVRGDSAAYFCASSPLGLAENYEQYFGPGTRLTVT.

In its sample, this clone was seen many times. With the read ending 3 residues before the CDR3 end, the germline J gene is used to fill in that end. This chain joins TRBV6-1 and TRBJ1-2, with TRBD1 matching over 7 bases. Germline CDR1 and CDR2: MNHNS and SASEGT. This CDR3 is built from 14 residues. Unmatched junction bases numbered 1, after V lost 0 bases and J lost 3 bases. Incomplete CDR3 DNA: TGTGCCAGCAGTGAAGCCCAGGGGGACTATGGC. As protein: CASSEAQGDYG. The entire CDR3 reads CASSEAQGDYGYTF.

The sample holds many counts of this clone. The read terminates 3 residues ahead of where the CDR3 ends, so the germline J gene completes it. The J gene is TRBJ1-2, the V gene TRBV2; no definite D call. This CDR3 is 12 amino acids long. Germline V gene data show CDR1 as SNHLY and CDR2 as FYNNEI. V lost 5 bases, J lost 4 bases, and 8 bases lay in between. CDR3 protein: CASSRQIYGYTF. Partial CDR3 DNA: TGTGCCAGCAGTCGACAAATCTATGGC.

This clone has only a few counts. The read terminates 3 residues before the CDR3 end, so the remaining end is supplied by the germline J gene. The chain is built from TRBV5-1 and TRBJ2-3; maybe TRBD1 (6 bases). The CDR3 extends over 14 amino acids. Per the germline V gene, CDR1 is SGHRS and CDR2 is YFSETQ. The sequenced part of the CDR3 DNA is TGCGCCAGCAGCTTTGGGGGCCAGCAAGAGACG. It is translated as CASSFGGQQET. The full CDR3 is CASSFGGQQETQYF.

The sample holds a few counts of this clone. Compared with germline, one end of the junction differs, possibly owing to a read error. The CDR3 is CASSLGQGAYDYTF. CDR3 DNA, as far as it was read: TGTGCTAGCAGCTTAGGACAGGGGGCTTACGAC. This rearrangement joins TRBV7-7 to TRBJ1-2; TRBD1 matches at 11 bases. Coverage ceases 3 residues before the CDR3 finishes, and the germline J gene fills in the end. The CDR3 contains 14 residues. The germline V gene encodes CDR1 SSHAT and CDR2 FNYEAQ (reference sequence).

This clone occurred many times. The DNA ends 3 residues before the CDR3 does, and the rest of the CDR3 is filled in from the germline J gene. The chain couples TRBV30 to TRBJ1-4; 8 bases fit TRBD1. The CDR3 consists of 12 residues. V gave up 7 bases and J gave up 9 bases; unmatched junction bases: 7. Per the germline V gene, CDR1 is GTSNPN and CDR2 is SVGIG (reference sequence). This chain's CDR3 is CASGQGEKKLFF. CDR3 DNA, as far as it was read: TGTGCCTCTGGACAGGGAGAGAAAAAA.

At least ten counts were recorded for this clone. The read falls 3 residues short of the CDR3 end, and the missing part is taken from the germline J gene. The rearrangement joins TRBV19 to TRBJ2-3; D remains ambiguous. CDR3 length: 13 residues. The germline V gene has CDR1 LNHDA and CDR2 SQIVND (reference sequence). V was clipped by 2 bases and J by 3 bases, with 6 bases between them. The CDR3 loop reads CASSISRTDTQYF. CDR3 DNA, as far as it was read: TGTGCCAGTAGTATATCGCGGACAGATACG.